This T cell receptor (beta chain) is drawn from a study of shared clonotypes between healthy human individuals. Study as a whole: Three plates were used per donor for CD4 naive, three for CD4 memory, two for CD8 naive and one for CD8 memory. Whole-study results and caveats: Naive subsets, compared against memory subsets, generally had larger estimated richness values. It was the non-shared clonotypes that had lower generation probabilities than clonotypes shared by all four donors.

Each sorted subset replicate got 200 ng genomic DNA, roughly 30,000 genomes. The protocol was immunoSEQ multiplex PCR, while the TCRdb copy is restricted to in-frame clones and leaves out a portion. In the table there are some 1,100,000 clones, approximately 80% of which are singletons. In the case of this clone: The antigen is undetermined.

The CDR3 has 14 amino acids. Trimming stripped 6 bases from V and 5 bases from J, with 15 bases between. Germline V CDR1 and CDR2: MDHEN, SYDVKM. The sequencing input was memory CD4+ T cells from PBMCs. The subset: CD45RA-negative fraction. The chain is built from TRBV28 and TRBJ2-3, with D possibly being TRBD1 (5 bases). The receptor's source is a man between 18 and 29 years old in good health. Some clones in this sample may be carry-over from other donors' samples. CDR3 in DNA: TGTGCCAGCAGCCCCGCAGGGTATAAAGATACGCAGTATTTT. Its translation is CASSPAGYKDTQYF.